Below are 17 T cell receptor beta chains sequenced from a single sample in a study of tumor and adjacent non-tumor tissue in lung cancer. Three rounds of nested PCR, following a modified ARM-PCR protocol, produced the TCRbeta library. MiXCR, applied by TCRdb to the multiplex PCR reads, yields one record per CDR3 protein. Here the sample spans about 75,000 distinct CDR3 sequences, over 70% being singletons. No cell sorting was done before RNA was extracted from the tissue. The sample taken for sequencing was lung tumor tissue. The receptors here all came from a woman aged 50 to 65 with non-small cell lung cancer.

Comment on this clonotype: This sequence may be a read error, since a much larger clone differs from it by one base. The V gene is TRBV20-1, the J gene TRBJ2-5, with D perhaps given as TRBD1 or TRBD2 (5 bases each). This CDR3 is built from 14 residues. V was shortened by 2 bases and J by 1 base, with 11 bases between the two germline ends. Germline V CDR1 and CDR2: DFQATT, SNEGSKA (reference sequence). The CDR3 is CSARLWDRQETQYF. The CDR3 nucleotides read TGCAGTGCTAGACTTTGGGACCGCCAAGAGACCCAGTACTTC.

On this clonotype itself: The final CDR3 position lacks the conserved phenylalanine or tryptophan, pointing to a likely read error. The V and J genes are TRBV29-1 and TRBJ2-2, with 7 bases matching TRBD1. CDR1 and CDR2 (germline): SQVTM, ANQGSEA. J gave up 7 bases and V 7 bases, and 6 bases lay outside the gene matches. The CDR3 consists of 12 residues. CDR3 coding DNA: TGCAGCGCGGGACAGCATTTCGGGGAGCTGTTTTAT. The encoded protein is CSAGQHFGELFY.

With regard to this clonotype: The germline gene is not matched at one end of the junction; a read error may be the cause. The CDR3 DNA sequence: TGTGCCAGTAGCCAGCGGCCCCGGGACAGGGGGATCTATGGCTACATCTTC. Protein sequence: CASSQRPRDRGIYGYIF. The rearrangement links TRBV4-1 to TRBJ1-2; 11 nucleotides align to TRBD1. This CDR3 region has 17 residues. In germline, CDR1 is MGHRA, CDR2 YSYEKL.

Details on this clonotype: A much larger clone differs from this one at a single base, so this may be a read error. This sequence joins TRBV20-1 and TRBJ2-1; D ambiguous. Germline values: CDR1 DFQATT, CDR2 SNEGSKA (reference sequence). There are 14 residues in the CDR3. Written as DNA, the CDR3 is TGCGGTGCCGTAATAGAGGTAGCCGACAATGAGCAGTTCTTC. This codes for CGAVIEVADNEQFF.

This clonotype occurred many times. CDR3 in DNA: TGTGCCAGCAGCCCCTCGAAGGGTCTGGGGACATTCGATACTGAAGCTTTCTTT. Translated: CASSPSKGLGTFDTEAFF. The chain couples TRBV28 to TRBJ1-1; D might be TRBD1 (6 bases). The CDR3 covers 18 residues. Germline lookup yields CDR1 MDHEN and CDR2 SYDVKM. V was shortened by 6 bases and J by 5 bases, with 28 bases between the two germline ends.

The chain uses TRBV11-2 and TRBJ1-5, with a tentative D call TRBD1 (6 bases). The J call may be faulty, since TRBJ2-3 better matches the DNA end. Per the germline V gene, CDR1 is SGHAT and CDR2 is FQNNGV. CDR3 length: 14 residues. The CDR3 DNA sequence: TGTGCCAGCATTACAGGGCGACGAAATCGGCCCCAGTATTTT. It is translated as CASITGRRNRPQYF.

Only one count was recorded for this clonotype. Germline and junction disagree at one end, which may indicate a read error. The chain uses TRBV4-1 and TRBJ2-1; possibly TRBD1 or TRBD2 for D (6 bases each). The CDR3 covers 13 residues. Looked up from germline, CDR1 is MGHRA and CDR2 is YSYEKL. The CDR3 loop is CASSHRGDSEQFF. The DNA of the CDR3 is TGTGCCAGCAGCCATAGGGGGGACTCTGAGCAGTTCTTC.

The gene calls are TRBV12-3 or TRBV12-4 and TRBJ2-1; TRBD2 matches at 11 bases. The CDR3 consists of 20 residues. V lost 10 bases, J lost 4 bases, and 24 bases stayed unmatched. CDR3 sequence reads: CANRFQGGFGTSGVYNEQFF. The CDR3 DNA follows: TGTGCCAACAGATTCCAAGGGGGCTTTGGGACTAGCGGAGTTTACAATGAGCAGTTCTTC.

As regards this clonotype: One junction end does not reproduce the germline sequence, and a read error may be involved. The chain combines TRBV29-1 with TRBJ2-5; D possibly corresponds to TRBD2 (5 bases). Germline loops: CDR1 SQVTM, CDR2 ANQGSEA. The CDR3 length is 14 residues. DNA of the CDR3: TGCAGCGTTGAAGTTTCGACTAAGCAAGAGACTCAGTACTTC. Amino acid sequence: CSVEVSTKQETQYF.

The chain has TRBV11-2 and TRBJ2-2; no clear D gene. The CDR3 has 12 residues. V lost 9 bases to trimming and J lost 8 bases, with 13 bases between them. CDR1 is SGHAT and CDR2 is FQNNGV in the germline V gene. CDR3 amino acids: CASSKVTGELFF. In DNA, the CDR3 is TGTGCCAGTAGCAAAGTCACAGGGGAGCTGTTTTTT.

This clonotype was recorded only once. Mismatch with germline at one junction end may stem from a read error. V is TRBV4-1 and J is TRBJ1-2; unclear D gene. CDR3 length: 14 amino acids. The germline gives CDR1 MGHRA, CDR2 YSYEKL. CDR3 region: CAISDPATNYGYTF. The CDR3 DNA is TGCGCCATCAGCGACCCTGCGACTAACTATGGCTACACCTTC.

The chain joins TRBV5-6 to TRBJ2-7, with TRBD2 matching over 11 bases. This CDR3 spans 18 amino acids. Germline CDR1 is SGHDT and CDR2 is YYEEEE. Trimming at V came to 3 bases and at J to 5 bases, leaving 16 bases not matched to a gene. The CDR3 DNA is TGTGCCAGCAGCTACCCCCTACTAGCGGGAGATGTGATGGACGAGCAGTACTTC. Amino acids: CASSYPLLAGDVMDEQYF.

This clonotype was detected only once. A junction boundary mismatches the germline segment, possibly from a read error. The chain combines TRBV11-2 with TRBJ2-7, with D perhaps TRBD1 (6 bases). CDR1 and CDR2 (germline): SGHAT, FQNNGV. The CDR3 length is 14 residues. This CDR3 is CANSLRDTVYEQYF. In DNA form, the CDR3 reads TGTGCCAACAGCCTGAGGGACACTGTCTACGAGCAGTACTTC.

On this clonotype: The conserved phenylalanine or tryptophan normally closing the CDR3 is absent here, so this likely arose from a read error. It is unclear where the CDR3 begins or ends on the DNA, so no DNA is shown, and the CDR3 is as TCRdb lists it. The rearrangement uses TRBV11-2 and TRBJ2-2; the table's D gene call, TRBD1, was not cross checked with the DNA. The germline V gene has CDR1 SGHAT and CDR2 FQNNGV. Counting both end residues, the CDR3 totals 16 amino acids. The CDR3: CASSLVPHRSTGELLS.

To note about this clonotype: A read error may explain this, as a much larger clone is one base away. The gene calls are TRBV30 and TRBJ2-5; D is undetermined. This CDR3 has 11 residues. Germline CDR1 and CDR2: GTSNPN and SVGIG (reference sequence). CDR3 amino acids: CAWRVTEIQYF. The CDR3 nucleotides are TGTGCCTGGAGGGTCACAGAGATCCAGTACTTC.

In its sample, this clonotype was seen a few times. The chain couples TRBV6-6 to TRBJ2-3; D possibly corresponds to TRBD2 (6 bases). Germline V gene data show CDR1 as MNHNY and CDR2 as SVGAGI (reference sequence). The CDR3 sequence is 15 residues long. The CDR3 DNA reads TGTGCTAGCGGATATAGAGACTACCGCAGAGATACGCAGTATTTT. Its translation: CASGYRDYRRDTQYF.

As to this clonotype: Mismatch with germline at one junction end may stem from a read error. DNA of the CDR3: TGTGCCAGCGGCAAGGACACTAACACCGGGGAACTGTTTTTT. Its protein product is CASGKDTNTGELFF. The chain uses TRBV6-6 and TRBJ2-2, with D possibly being TRBD1 or TRBD2 (5 bases each). The germline gives CDR1 MNHNY, CDR2 SVGAGI (reference sequence). The length of the CDR3 is 14 residues.